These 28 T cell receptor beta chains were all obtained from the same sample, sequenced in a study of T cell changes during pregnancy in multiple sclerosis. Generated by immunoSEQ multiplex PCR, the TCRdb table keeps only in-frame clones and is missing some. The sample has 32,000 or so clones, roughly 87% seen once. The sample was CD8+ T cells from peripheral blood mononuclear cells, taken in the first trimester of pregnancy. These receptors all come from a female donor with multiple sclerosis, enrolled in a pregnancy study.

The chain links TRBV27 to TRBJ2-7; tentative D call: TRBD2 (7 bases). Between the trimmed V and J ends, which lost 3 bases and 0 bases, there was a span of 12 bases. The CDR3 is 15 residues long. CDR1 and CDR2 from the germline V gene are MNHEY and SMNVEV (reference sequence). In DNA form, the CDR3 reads TGTGCCAGCAGTTTCTGGGCGGGGGCCTCCTACGAGCAGTACTTC. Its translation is CASSFWAGASYEQYF.

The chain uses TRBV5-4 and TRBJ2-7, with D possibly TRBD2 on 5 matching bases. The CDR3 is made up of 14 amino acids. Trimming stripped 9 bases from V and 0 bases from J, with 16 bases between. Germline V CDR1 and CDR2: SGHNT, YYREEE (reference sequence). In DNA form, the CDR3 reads TGTGCCACCCAACGAAAGACTAACTCCTACGAGCAGTACTTC. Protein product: CATQRKTNSYEQYF.

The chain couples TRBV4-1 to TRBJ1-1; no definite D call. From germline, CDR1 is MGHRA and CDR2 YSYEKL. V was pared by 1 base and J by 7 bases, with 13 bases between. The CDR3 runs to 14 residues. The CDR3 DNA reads TGCGCCAGCAGCCAAGGTCAGAGGTATTTTGAAGCTTTCTTT. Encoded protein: CASSQGQRYFEAFF.

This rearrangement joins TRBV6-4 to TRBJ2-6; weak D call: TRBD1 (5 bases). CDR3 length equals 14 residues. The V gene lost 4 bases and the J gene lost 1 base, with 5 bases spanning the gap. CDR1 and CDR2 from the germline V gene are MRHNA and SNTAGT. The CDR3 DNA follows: TGTGCCAGCAGTGGGACATCTGGGGCCAACGTCCTGACTTTC. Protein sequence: CASSGTSGANVLTF.

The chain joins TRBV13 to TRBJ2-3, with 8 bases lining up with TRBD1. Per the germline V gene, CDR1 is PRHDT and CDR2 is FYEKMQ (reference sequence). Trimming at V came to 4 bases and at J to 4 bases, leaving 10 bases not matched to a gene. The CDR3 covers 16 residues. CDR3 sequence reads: CASSSPPTGVADTQYF. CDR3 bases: TGTGCCAGCAGCTCGCCCCCGACAGGGGTCGCAGATACGCAGTATTTT.

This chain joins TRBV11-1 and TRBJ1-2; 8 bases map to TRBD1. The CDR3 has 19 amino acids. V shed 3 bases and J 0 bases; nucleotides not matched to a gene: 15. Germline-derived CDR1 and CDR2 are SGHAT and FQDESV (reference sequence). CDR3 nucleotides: TGTGCCAGCAGCTTCCGAGGAGGACAGGGAGTTGGAGCTAACTATGGCTACACCTTC. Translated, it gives CASSFRGGQGVGANYGYTF.

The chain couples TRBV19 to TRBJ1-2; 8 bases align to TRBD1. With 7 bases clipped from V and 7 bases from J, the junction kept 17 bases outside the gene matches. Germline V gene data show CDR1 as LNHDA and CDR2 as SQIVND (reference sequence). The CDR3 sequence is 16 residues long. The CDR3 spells CASTLRWGRGQGGYTF. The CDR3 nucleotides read TGTGCCAGTACACTACGCTGGGGCAGGGGGCAGGGTGGCTACACCTTC.

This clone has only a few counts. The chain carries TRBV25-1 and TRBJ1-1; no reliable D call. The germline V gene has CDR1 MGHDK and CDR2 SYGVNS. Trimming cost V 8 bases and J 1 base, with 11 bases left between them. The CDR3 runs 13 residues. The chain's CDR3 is CASSLGGNTEAFF. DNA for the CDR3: TGTGCCAGCTCCCTAGGAGGGAACACTGAAGCTTTCTTT.

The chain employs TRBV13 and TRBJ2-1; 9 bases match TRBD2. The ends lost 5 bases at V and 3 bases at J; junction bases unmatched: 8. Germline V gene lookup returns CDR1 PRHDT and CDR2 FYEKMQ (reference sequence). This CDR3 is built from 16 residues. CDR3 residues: CASSILREGIYNEQFF. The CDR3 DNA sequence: TGTGCCAGCAGCATCCTGCGGGAGGGAATCTACAATGAGCAGTTCTTC. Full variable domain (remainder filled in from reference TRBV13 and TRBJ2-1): AAGVIQSPRHLIKEKRETATLKCYPIPRHDTVYWYQQGPGQDPQFLISFYEKMQSDKGSIPDRFSAQQFSDYHSELNMSSLELGDSALYFCASSILREGIYNEQFFGPGTRLTVL.

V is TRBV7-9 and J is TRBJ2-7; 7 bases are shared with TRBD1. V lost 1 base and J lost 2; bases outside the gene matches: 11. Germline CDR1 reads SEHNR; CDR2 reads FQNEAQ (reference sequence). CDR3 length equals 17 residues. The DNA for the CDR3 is TGTGCCAGCAGCTTAGGGGGGACAGACTACAATACCTACGAGCAGTACTTC. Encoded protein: CASSLGGTDYNTYEQYF.

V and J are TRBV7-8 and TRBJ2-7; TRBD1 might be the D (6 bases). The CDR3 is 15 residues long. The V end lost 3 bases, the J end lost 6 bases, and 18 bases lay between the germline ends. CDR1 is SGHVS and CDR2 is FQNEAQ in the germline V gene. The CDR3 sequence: CASSFIPETGPEQYF. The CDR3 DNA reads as TGTGCCAGCAGCTTTATTCCGGAGACAGGCCCCGAGCAGTACTTC.

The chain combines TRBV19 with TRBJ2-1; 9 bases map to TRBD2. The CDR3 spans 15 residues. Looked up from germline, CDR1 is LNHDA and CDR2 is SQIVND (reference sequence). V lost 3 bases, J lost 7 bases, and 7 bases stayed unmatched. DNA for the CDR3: TGTGCCAGTAGTATTGGTAGCGGGAGAGGGAATGAGCAGTTCTTC. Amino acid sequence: CASSIGSGRGNEQFF. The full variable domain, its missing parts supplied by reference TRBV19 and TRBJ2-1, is DGGITQSPKYLFRKEGQNVTLSCEQNLNHDAMYWYRQDPGQGLRLIYYSQIVNDFQKGDIAEGYSVSREKKESFPLTVTSAQKNPTAFYLCASSIGSGRGNEQFFGPGTRLTVL.

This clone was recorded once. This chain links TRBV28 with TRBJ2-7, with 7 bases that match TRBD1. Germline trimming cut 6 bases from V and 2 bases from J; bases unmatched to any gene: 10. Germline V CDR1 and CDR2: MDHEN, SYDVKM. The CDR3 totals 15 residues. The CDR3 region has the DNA TGTGCCAGCAGGGCTTCCGGGACAGATCCCTACGAGCAGTACTTC. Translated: CASRASGTDPYEQYF. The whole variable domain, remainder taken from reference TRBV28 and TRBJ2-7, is DVKVTQSSRYLVKRTGEKVFLECVQDMDHENMFWYRQDPGLGLRLIYFSYDVKMKEKGDIPEGYSVSREKKERFSLILESASTNQTSMYLCASRASGTDPYEQYFGPGTRLTVT.

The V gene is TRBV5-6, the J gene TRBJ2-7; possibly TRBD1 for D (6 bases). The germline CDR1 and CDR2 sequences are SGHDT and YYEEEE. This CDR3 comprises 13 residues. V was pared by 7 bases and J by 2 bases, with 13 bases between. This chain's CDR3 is CASGRDTAYEQYF. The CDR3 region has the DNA TGTGCCAGCGGCCGGGACACAGCCTACGAGCAGTACTTC.

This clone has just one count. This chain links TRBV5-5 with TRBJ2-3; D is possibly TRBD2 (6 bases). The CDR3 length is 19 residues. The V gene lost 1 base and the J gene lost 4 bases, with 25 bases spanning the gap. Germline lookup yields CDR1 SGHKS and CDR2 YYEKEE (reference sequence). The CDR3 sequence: CASSLPTSIDGLSPDTQYF. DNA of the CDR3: TGTGCCAGCAGCTTGCCTACTAGCATTGACGGACTTTCTCCAGATACGCAGTATTTT.

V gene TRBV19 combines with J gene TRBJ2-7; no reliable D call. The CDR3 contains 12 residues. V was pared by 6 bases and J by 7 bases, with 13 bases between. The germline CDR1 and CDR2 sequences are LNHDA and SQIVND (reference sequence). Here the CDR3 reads CASREALGEQYF. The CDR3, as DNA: TGTGCCAGTAGAGAGGCCCTCGGGGAGCAGTACTTC.

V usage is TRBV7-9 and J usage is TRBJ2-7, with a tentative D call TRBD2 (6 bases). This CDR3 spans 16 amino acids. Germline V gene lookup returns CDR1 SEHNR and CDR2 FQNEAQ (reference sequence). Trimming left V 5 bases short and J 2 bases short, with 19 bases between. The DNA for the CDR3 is TGTGCCAGCAGCCCCAAACCTCCGGGACTCACCTACGAGCAGTACTTC. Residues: CASSPKPPGLTYEQYF.

The CDR3: CASSEVAENQPQHF. The CDR3 DNA sequence: TGTGCCAGCAGTGAAGTGGCAGAAAATCAGCCCCAGCATTTT. The chain has TRBV6-4 and TRBJ1-5, with D unresolved. The CDR3 contains 14 residues. The germline V gene has CDR1 MRHNA and CDR2 SNTAGT. Trimming pared 3 bases from V and 4 bases from J, leaving 10 bases between.

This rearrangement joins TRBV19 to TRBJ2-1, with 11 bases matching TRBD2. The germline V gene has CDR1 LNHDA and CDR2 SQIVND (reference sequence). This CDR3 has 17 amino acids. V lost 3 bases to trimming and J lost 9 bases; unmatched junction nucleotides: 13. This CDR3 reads CASSMTPGTSGEGEQFF. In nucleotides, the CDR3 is TGTGCCAGTAGTATGACACCCGGGACTAGCGGTGAGGGTGAGCAGTTCTTC. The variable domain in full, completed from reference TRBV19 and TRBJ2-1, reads DGGITQSPKYLFRKEGQNVTLSCEQNLNHDAMYWYRQDPGQGLRLIYYSQIVNDFQKGDIAEGYSVSREKKESFPLTVTSAQKNPTAFYLCASSMTPGTSGEGEQFFGPGTRLTVL.

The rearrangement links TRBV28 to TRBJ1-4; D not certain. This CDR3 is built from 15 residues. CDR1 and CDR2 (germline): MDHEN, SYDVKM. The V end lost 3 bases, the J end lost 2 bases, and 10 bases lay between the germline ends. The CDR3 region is CASSLLMGTNEKLFF. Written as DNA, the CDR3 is TGTGCCAGCAGTTTGCTGATGGGCACTAATGAAAAACTGTTTTTT.

CDR3 DNA sequence: TGTGCCAGCAGTTTAGACTCGTACAATGAGCAGTTCTTC. This encodes CASSLDSYNEQFF. V gene TRBV27 combines with J gene TRBJ2-1; D is unresolved. Per the germline V gene, CDR1 is MNHEY and CDR2 is SMNVEV (reference sequence). Trimming cost V 2 bases and J 4 bases, with 6 bases left between them. The CDR3 totals 13 residues.

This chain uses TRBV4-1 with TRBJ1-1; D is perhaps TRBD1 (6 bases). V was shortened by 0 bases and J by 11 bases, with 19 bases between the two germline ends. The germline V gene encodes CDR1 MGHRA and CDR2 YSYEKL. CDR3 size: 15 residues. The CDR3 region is CASSQDLGAQGHAFF. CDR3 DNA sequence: TGCGCCAGCAGCCAAGATTTGGGGGCCCAGGGGCACGCTTTCTTT.

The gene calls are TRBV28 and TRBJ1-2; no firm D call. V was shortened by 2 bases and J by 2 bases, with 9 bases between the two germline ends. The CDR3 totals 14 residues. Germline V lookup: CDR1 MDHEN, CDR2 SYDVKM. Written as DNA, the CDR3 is TGTGCCAGCAGTTTAGGAGTTGGGAACTATGGCTACACCTTC. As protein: CASSLGVGNYGYTF.

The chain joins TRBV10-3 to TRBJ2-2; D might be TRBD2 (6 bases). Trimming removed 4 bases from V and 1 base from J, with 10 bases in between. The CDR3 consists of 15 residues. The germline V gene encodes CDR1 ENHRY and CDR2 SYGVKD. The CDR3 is CAISVPGLNTGELFF. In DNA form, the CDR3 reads TGTGCCATCAGTGTTCCGGGACTGAACACCGGGGAGCTGTTTTTT.

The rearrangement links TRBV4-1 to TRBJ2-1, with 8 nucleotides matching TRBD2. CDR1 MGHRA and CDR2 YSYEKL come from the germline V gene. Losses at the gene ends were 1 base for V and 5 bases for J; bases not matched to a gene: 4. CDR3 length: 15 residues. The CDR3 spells CASSQVNGRDNEQFF. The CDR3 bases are TGCGCCAGCAGCCAAGTTAACGGGAGGGACAATGAGCAGTTCTTC.

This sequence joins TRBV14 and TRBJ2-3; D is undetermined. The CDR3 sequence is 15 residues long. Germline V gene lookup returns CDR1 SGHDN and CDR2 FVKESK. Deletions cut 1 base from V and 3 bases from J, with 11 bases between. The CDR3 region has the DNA TGTGCCAGCAGCCAAGGAGTCGCTATGACAGATACGCAGTATTTT. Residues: CASSQGVAMTDTQYF.

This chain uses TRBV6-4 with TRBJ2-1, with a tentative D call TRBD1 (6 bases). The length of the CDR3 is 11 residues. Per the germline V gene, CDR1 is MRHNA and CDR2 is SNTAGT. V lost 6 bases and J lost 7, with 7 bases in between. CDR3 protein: CASRQGNEQFF. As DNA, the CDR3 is TGTGCCAGCAGGCAGGGGAATGAGCAGTTCTTC.

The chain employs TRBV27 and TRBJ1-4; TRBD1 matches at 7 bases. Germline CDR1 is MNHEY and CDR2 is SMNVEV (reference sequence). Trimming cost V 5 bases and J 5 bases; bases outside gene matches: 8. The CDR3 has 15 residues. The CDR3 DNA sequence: TGTGCCAGCAGTCGAGGGACAGCCGGGAATGAAAAACTGTTTTTT. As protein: CASSRGTAGNEKLFF.